Below are 22 T cell receptor beta chains sequenced from a single sample in a study of STAT5B mutations in CD4+ large granular lymphocyte leukemia. TCRdb's table, derived via immunoSEQ multiplex PCR, lists solely in-frame clones and lacks some. The repertoire includes some 30,000 clones, roughly 65% of them detected once, and about 1.8% sits in the top ten. Sequencing was done on a sample of CD4+ T cells from blood buffy coats. The receptors were sampled from a human donor in good health.

V and J are TRBV18 and TRBJ1-2; D is ambiguous. V lost 0 bases and J 5 bases, leaving 10 bases between the germline ends. There are 14 residues in the CDR3. CDR1 and CDR2 from the germline V gene are KGHSH and LQKENI. CDR3 sequence reads: CASSPPTARYGYTF. CDR3 in DNA: TGTGCCAGCTCACCACCTACAGCCCGGTATGGCTACACCTTC.

V usage is TRBV15 and J usage is TRBJ2-2, with unresolved D. Per the germline V gene, CDR1 is LNHNV and CDR2 is YYDKDF (reference sequence). V shed 0 bases and J shed 0 bases, with 8 bases lying between them. The CDR3 is made up of 16 amino acids. The CDR3 loop is CATSRDFAANTGELFF. The CDR3 region has the DNA TGTGCCACCAGCAGAGATTTCGCAGCGAACACCGGGGAGCTGTTTTTT.

The chain is built from TRBV19 and TRBJ2-3; the match to TRBD2 covers 10 bases. Germline CDR1 and CDR2: LNHDA and SQIVND (reference sequence). This CDR3 is built from 17 residues. Trimming cost V 4 bases and J 4 bases; bases outside gene matches: 11. DNA of the CDR3: TGTGCCAGTAGTACACCTCTCAGCGGGGGGGCCGCAGATACGCAGTATTTT. Amino acid sequence: CASSTPLSGGAADTQYF.

This clone was seen only once. The chain combines TRBV6-5 with TRBJ1-2; the D gene is possibly TRBD1 (5 bases). Germline V gene lookup returns CDR1 MNHEY and CDR2 SVGAGI. The CDR3 is 15 amino acids. The V end lost 2 bases, the J end lost 7 bases, and 17 bases lay between the germline ends. CDR3: CASSYQRVGGGGYTF. CDR3 nucleotide sequence: TGTGCCAGCAGTTACCAGCGGGTGGGGGGAGGTGGCTACACCTTC.

This chain connects TRBV11-3 to TRBJ2-2; TRBD2 matches 13 bases. Germline assignment: CDR1 SGHNT and CDR2 YENEEA. With 6 bases clipped from V and 5 bases from J, the junction kept 12 bases outside the gene matches. The CDR3 contains 18 residues. The CDR3 DNA is TGTGCCAGCAGACCTCGCTTGGGACTAGCGGGGACTACCGGGGAGCTGTTTTTT. It codes for CASRPRLGLAGTTGELFF.

This clone was seen a few times. CDR3: CASGLGTGGGGYTF. The CDR3 region has the DNA TGTGCTAGTGGTTTGGGGACAGGGGGCGGTGGCTACACCTTC. This rearrangement joins TRBV12-5 to TRBJ1-2; 11 bases match TRBD1. The V segment lost 1 base and the J segment 7 bases; nucleotides outside the gene matches: 2. CDR1 and CDR2 from the germline V gene are LGHNT and FRNRAP. This CDR3 comprises 14 residues.

CDR3 coding DNA: TGCGCCAGCATTAAAATCCGGACAGTGAACACTGAAGCTTTCTTT. Its protein product is CASIKIRTVNTEAFF. The rearrangement links TRBV10-1 to TRBJ1-1, with D possibly matching TRBD1 (6 bases). The CDR3 contains 15 residues. Germline V CDR1 and CDR2: WNHNN, SYGVQD (reference sequence). V was trimmed by 7 bases and J by 0 bases, leaving 15 bases between them.

This clone appeared a few times. The chain joins TRBV4-1 to TRBJ1-4; the match to TRBD1 covers 9 bases. Trimming removed 1 base from V and 5 bases from J; junction bases left unmatched: 2. Germline values: CDR1 MGHRA, CDR2 YSYEKL. CDR3 size: 15 residues. In nucleotides, the CDR3 is TGCGCCAGCAGCCAAGCCGGGACAGGGAATGAAAAACTGTTTTTT. It translates to CASSQAGTGNEKLFF.

The chain joins TRBV6-6 to TRBJ1-3, with D perhaps matching TRBD1 (5 bases). Germline V gene sequence: CDR1 MNHNY, CDR2 SVGAGI (reference sequence). The germline V and J ends were trimmed by 2 bases and 4 bases, with 9 bases remaining between them. The CDR3 is 14 amino acids. CDR3 sequence (DNA): TGTGCCAGCAGTTACGAGGGGTCCGGAAACACCATATATTTT. Its translation: CASSYEGSGNTIYF.

The table lists this clone with a count of one. V and J are TRBV6-5 and TRBJ2-5; 7 bases are a match to TRBD2. Germline V gives CDR1 MNHEY, CDR2 SVGAGI. Trimming cost V 8 bases and J 4 bases; bases outside gene matches: 1. This CDR3 is built from 11 residues. The CDR3 region has the DNA TGTGCCAGCCGCGGGGGAGAGACCCAGTACTTC. Its translation is CASRGGETQYF.

The chain carries TRBV10-3 and TRBJ2-5; D ambiguous. Trimming took off 6 bases at V and 1 base at J, with 15 bases between the two ends. Germline CDR1 is ENHRY and CDR2 is SYGVKD. This CDR3 has 15 residues. The CDR3 region is CAIRAGPPLQETQYF. The CDR3 DNA reads TGTGCCATCAGAGCCGGGCCACCTCTCCAAGAGACCCAGTACTTC.

This clone has more than one count but fewer than ten. The J gene is TRBJ1-5, the V gene TRBV2; perhaps TRBD1 as D (5 bases). V shed 0 bases and J shed 4 bases, with 10 bases lying between them. The CDR3 is made up of 15 amino acids. Germline assignment: CDR1 SNHLY and CDR2 FYNNEI. CDR3 in DNA: TGTGCCAGCAGTGAAGCGGGTCAGGGTAATCAGCCCCAGCATTTT. It specifies CASSEAGQGNQPQHF.

This clone was seen a single time. The chain uses TRBV11-2 and TRBJ2-3, with 15 positions matching TRBD2. The CDR3 covers 17 residues. Looked up from germline, CDR1 is SGHAT and CDR2 is FQNNGV. V lost 5 bases, J lost 6 bases, and 9 bases stayed unmatched. The CDR3 sequence is CASSPRTSGGAGDTQYF. As DNA, the CDR3 is TGTGCCAGCAGCCCTCGGACTAGCGGGGGGGCCGGGGATACGCAGTATTTT.

This chain connects TRBV29-1 to TRBJ2-5; 11 nucleotides line up with TRBD1. The CDR3 has 15 residues. The trim removed 2 bases at V and 1 base at J, leaving 3 bases unmatched. Germline lookup yields CDR1 SQVTM and CDR2 ANQGSEA. The CDR3 region has the DNA TGCAGCGTTGAAAGGACAGGGGGCTCCCAAGAGACCCAGTACTTC. This sequence encodes CSVERTGGSQETQYF.

There are a few counts of this clone. The chain recombines TRBV16 with TRBJ1-1; D is ambiguous. V lost 0 bases and J lost 1, with 12 bases in between. Germline CDR1 and CDR2: KGHSY and FQNENV. CDR3 length: 16 amino acids. The CDR3 sequence: CASSQSVRDSNTEAFF. DNA for the CDR3: TGTGCCAGCAGCCAATCAGTACGAGACTCGAACACTGAAGCTTTCTTT.

V usage is TRBV5-1 and J usage is TRBJ2-3, with 9 bases lining up with TRBD2. Germline trimming cut 3 bases from V and 5 bases from J; bases unmatched to any gene: 10. This CDR3 contains 16 residues. Germline V gene data show CDR1 as SGHRS and CDR2 as YFSETQ. CDR3 region: CASSSLAGLPQDTQYF. The CDR3 coding sequence is TGCGCCAGCAGCTCGCTAGCGGGACTACCTCAAGATACGCAGTATTTT.

V is TRBV6-5 and J is TRBJ1-5; D may be TRBD1 (5 bases). The CDR3 has 13 residues. CDR1 and CDR2 from the germline V gene are MNHEY and SVGAGI. V lost 6 bases and J 7 bases, leaving 13 bases between the germline ends. As DNA, the CDR3 is TGTGCCAGCAGCCTCGACAGATCACAGCCCCAGCATTTT. Translating it yields CASSLDRSQPQHF.

The rearrangement links TRBV19 to TRBJ1-2; 9 nucleotides match TRBD1. V shed 1 base and J 6 bases; nucleotides not matched to a gene: 6. The germline CDR1 and CDR2 sequences are LNHDA and SQIVND (reference sequence). This CDR3 region has 15 residues. The CDR3 reads CASSIGGQGRDGYTF. As DNA, the CDR3 is TGTGCCAGTAGTATAGGAGGACAGGGGAGGGATGGCTACACCTTC. Full variable domain (rest looked up from reference TRBV19 and TRBJ1-2): DGGITQSPKYLFRKEGQNVTLSCEQNLNHDAMYWYRQDPGQGLRLIYYSQIVNDFQKGDIAEGYSVSREKKESFPLTVTSAQKNPTAFYLCASSIGGQGRDGYTFGSGTRLTVV.

This sequence joins TRBV5-4 and TRBJ2-2; D is unclear. This CDR3 is 15 amino acids long. Germline values: CDR1 SGHNT, CDR2 YYREEE (reference sequence). V lost 1 base and J 3 bases, leaving 10 bases between the germline ends. CDR3 region: CASSLRTAYTGELFF. The CDR3 nucleotides read TGTGCCAGCAGCTTGAGGACGGCATACACCGGGGAGCTGTTTTTT.

The chain employs TRBV19 and TRBJ1-5; a possible D gene is TRBD1 (6 bases). CDR1 and CDR2 from the germline V gene are LNHDA and SQIVND (reference sequence). The CDR3 loop spans 15 amino acids. V was trimmed by 4 bases and J by 6 bases, leaving 16 bases between them. The CDR3 here is CASSRLGAESQPQHF. In DNA, the CDR3 is TGTGCCAGTAGTAGGTTGGGGGCAGAGAGTCAGCCCCAGCATTTT.

This CDR3 reads CASSPGGQPQHF. Written as DNA, the CDR3 is TGTGCCAGCAGCCCGGGGGGACAGCCCCAGCATTTT. The chain recombines TRBV6-6 with TRBJ1-5, with D perhaps matching TRBD1 (5 bases). Germline-derived CDR1 and CDR2 are MNHNY and SVGAGI (reference sequence). CDR3 length: 12 residues. V gave up 6 bases and J gave up 7 bases, with 10 bases separating them.

To note about this clone: The junction and the germline gene differ at one end; a read error may be behind it. The V call is TRBV2, the J call TRBJ2-2, with TRBD1 identical over 9 bases. Germline loops: CDR1 SNHLY, CDR2 FYNNEI. This CDR3 comprises 16 residues. CDR3 bases: TGTGCCAGCAGCGAAGGGACAGGGTGGACCACCGGGGAGCTGTTTTTT. It encodes CASSEGTGWTTGELFF.